This TCR beta chain derives from a study of cytomegalovirus exposure and HLA in healthy donors. Notes on the study in general: In vitro assays verified that a few CMV-associated chains recognized CMV antigens specifically.

After removal of 8 bases from V and 6 bases from J, the junction contained 10 bases not matched to a gene. The CDR3 consists of 15 residues. Germline V gene lookup returns CDR1 SNHLY and CDR2 FYNNEI. Produced via immunoSEQ multiplex PCR; TCRdb's table is partial and in-frame only. The sample carries 65,000 to 95,000 clones, under 95% recorded once. This clone was seen a single time. What it binds is not known. The sequencing sample was made of PBMCs. This receptor was obtained from a woman aged 25 to 39 in good health and CMV-seronegative. This chain links TRBV2 with TRBJ2-2; 9 nucleotides align to TRBD2. The CDR3 here is CASGLGLALAGELFF. The CDR3 DNA sequence: TGTGCCAGCGGTCTCGGACTAGCGCTGGCCGGGGAGCTGTTTTTT.